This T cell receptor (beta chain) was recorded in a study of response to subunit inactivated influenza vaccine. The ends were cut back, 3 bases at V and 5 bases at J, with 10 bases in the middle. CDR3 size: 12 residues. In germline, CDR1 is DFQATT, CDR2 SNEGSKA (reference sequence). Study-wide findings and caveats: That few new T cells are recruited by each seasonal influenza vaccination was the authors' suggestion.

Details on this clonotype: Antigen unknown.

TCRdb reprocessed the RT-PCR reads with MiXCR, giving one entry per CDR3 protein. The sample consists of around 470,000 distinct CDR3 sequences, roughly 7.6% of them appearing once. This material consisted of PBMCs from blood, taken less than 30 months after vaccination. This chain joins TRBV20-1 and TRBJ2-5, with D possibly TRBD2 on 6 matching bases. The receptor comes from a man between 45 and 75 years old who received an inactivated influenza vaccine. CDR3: CSASKGLETQYF. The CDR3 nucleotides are TGCAGTGCTAGTAAGGGACTGGAGACCCAGTACTTC.